This TCR beta chain was observed in a study of identical twins. Study-level results: Compared with unrelated sharing, twin-shared out-of-frame alpha sequences had more low-probability sequences. Zero-insertion analyses were open to partial confounding by invariant MAIT and iNKT cells. Within cord blood, abundant beta clonotypes carried fewer insertions, but memory repertoires showed no such trend.

In TCRdb, the 5' RACE reads were re-called with MiXCR into one record per CDR3 protein. The data contain roughly 350,000 distinct CDR3 sequences, about 10% of them singletons. About this clonotype itself: Its antigen remains unidentified.

Healthy Caucasians, and only they, were the donors. The CDR3 extends over 14 amino acids. From germline, CDR1 is SGHRS and CDR2 YFSETQ. Trimming took 2 bases from V and 7 from J; bases not matched to a gene: 4. The chain carries TRBV5-1 and TRBJ2-1; 9 bases agree with TRBD2. The sequenced sample was naive T cells sorted from blood. The TCR comes from a woman between 45 and 65 years old in good health. The CDR3 here is CASSFTLAGNEQFF. CDR3 in DNA: TGCGCCAGCAGCTTCACACTAGCGGGTAATGAGCAGTTCTTC.